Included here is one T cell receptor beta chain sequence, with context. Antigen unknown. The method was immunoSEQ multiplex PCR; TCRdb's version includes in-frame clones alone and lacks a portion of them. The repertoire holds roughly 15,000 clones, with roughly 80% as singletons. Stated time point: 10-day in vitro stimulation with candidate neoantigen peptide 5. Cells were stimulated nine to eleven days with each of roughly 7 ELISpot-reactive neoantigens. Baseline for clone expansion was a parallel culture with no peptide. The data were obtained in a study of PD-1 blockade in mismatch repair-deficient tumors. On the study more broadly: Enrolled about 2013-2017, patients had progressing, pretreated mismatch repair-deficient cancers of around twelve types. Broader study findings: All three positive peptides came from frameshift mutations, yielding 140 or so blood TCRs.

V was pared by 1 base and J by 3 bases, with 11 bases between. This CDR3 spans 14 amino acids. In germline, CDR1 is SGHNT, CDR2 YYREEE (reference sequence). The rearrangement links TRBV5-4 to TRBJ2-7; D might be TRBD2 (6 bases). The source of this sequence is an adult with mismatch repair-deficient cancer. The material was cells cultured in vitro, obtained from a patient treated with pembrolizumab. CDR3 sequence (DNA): TGTGCCAGCAGCTTGATTAGCGGAAACTACGAGCAGTACTTC. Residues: CASSLISGNYEQYF.